This entry lists 10 T cell receptor beta chains sequenced from one sample in a study of CD8 T cells in ankylosing spondylitis (dated by TCRdb to 2016 to 2017). Receptors were amplified or captured by 5' RACE. Sequencing was carried out with an Illumina HiSeq 2500. The raw public data were reprocessed by TCRdb itself: fastp quality trimming at Q25, MiXCR clonotype calling, in-frame beta chains only. Each entry is one CDR3 protein sequence, shown with its most common DNA and genes. The sample table records around 150,000 distinct CDR3 sequences; around 10% of these occur just once. Almost 30% of the sample rests with the top ten. The sequencing sample was made of blood, either unsorted or a sorted T cell fraction (not recorded which). Source of these receptors: a male donor with ankylosing spondylitis or in good health (not recorded which).

This clonotype was seen a handful of times. The rearrangement joins TRBV5-1 to TRBJ2-1; 13 nucleotides match TRBD2. CDR1 is SGHRS, CDR2 YFSETQ, per germline. CDR3 length: 15 amino acids. V lost 4 bases and J lost 10; bases outside the gene matches: 8. The CDR3 DNA reads TGCGCCAGCAGCGACACTAGCGGGAGGGCCTGGGAGCAGTTCTTC. Translation gives CASSDTSGRAWEQFF.

This clonotype occurred many times. The chain joins TRBV10-3 to TRBJ1-1, with D unresolved. Germline-derived CDR1 and CDR2 are ENHRY and SYGVKD. V lost 0 bases and J lost 4, with 9 bases in between. CDR3 length: 14 residues. CDR3 protein: CAISESMRTTEAFF. CDR3 nucleotide sequence: TGTGCCATCAGTGAGTCGATGAGGACCACTGAAGCTTTCTTT.

This clonotype was recorded many times. The chain uses TRBV12-3 or TRBV12-4 and TRBJ1-6; the D is unclear. The germline V and J ends were trimmed by 0 bases and 13 bases, with 10 bases remaining between them. This CDR3 contains 13 residues. The CDR3 region has the DNA TGTGCCAGCAGTTTAGCACCGGCCGCCCCCCTCCACTTT. This translates into CASSLAPAAPLHF.

This clonotype was observed at least ten times. The V call is TRBV6-2 or TRBV6-3, the J call TRBJ2-7, with 9 bases lining up with TRBD2. This CDR3 spans 12 amino acids. Germline values: CDR1 MNHEY, CDR2 SVGEGT. V was clipped by 6 bases and J by 5 bases; unmatched bases: 2. The CDR3, as DNA: TGTGCCAGCAGGGCTAGCGGGGACGAGCAGTACTTC. It yields the protein CASRASGDEQYF.

This chain joins TRBV5-1 and TRBJ2-5; 10 bases are a match to TRBD1. In germline, CDR1 is SGHRS, CDR2 YFSETQ. This CDR3 region has 15 residues. V dropped 3 bases and J dropped 3; count of bases not matched to a gene: 5. The CDR3 reads CASSSPGQGKETQYF. For the CDR3, the DNA is TGCGCCAGCAGCTCGCCGGGACAGGGGAAAGAGACCCAGTACTTC.

A few counts support this clonotype. The rearrangement uses TRBV28 and TRBJ2-1; 11 nucleotides match TRBD2. The germline V gene has CDR1 MDHEN and CDR2 SYDVKM. The V gene end was trimmed by 5 bases and the J gene end by 3 bases; junction bases not matched to a gene: 6. The CDR3 is 16 amino acids. CDR3: CASSIPLAGGYNEQFF. CDR3 nucleotides: TGTGCCAGCAGTATCCCTCTAGCGGGGGGCTACAATGAGCAGTTCTTC.

This clonotype has more than one count but fewer than ten. The chain uses TRBV12-3 or TRBV12-4 and TRBJ2-1, with 10 positions matching TRBD1. Trimming removed 6 bases from V and 3 bases from J; junction bases left unmatched: 5. The CDR3 runs to 15 residues. The CDR3 coding sequence is TGTGCCAGCAGGTCCCGGGACAGGGGCTACAATGAGCAGTTCTTC. This encodes CASRSRDRGYNEQFF.

This clonotype was counted only a few times. The J gene is TRBJ1-6, the V gene TRBV27; 7 bases line up with TRBD1. With V trimmed by 9 bases and J by 7 bases, 6 bases remained unmatched. The CDR3 consists of 13 residues. The germline V gene encodes CDR1 MNHEY and CDR2 SMNVEV (reference sequence). The CDR3 DNA sequence: TGTGCCAGTAGCGGGACAGCAAATTCACCCCTCCACTTT. It translates to CASSGTANSPLHF.

This clonotype occurred many times. The chain has TRBV28 and TRBJ1-6, with D possibly TRBD1 on 5 matching bases. Looked up from germline, CDR1 is MDHEN and CDR2 is SYDVKM. This CDR3 is 15 amino acids long. V lost 5 bases, J lost 5 bases, and 13 bases lay in between. For the CDR3, the DNA is TGTGCCAGCAGTACAAGGGGCCTGGATAATTCACCCCTCCACTTT. As protein: CASSTRGLDNSPLHF.

This clonotype occurred many times. DNA for the CDR3: TGTGCCAGTAGTATAGGGGGGAACCAAGAGACCCAGTACTTC. This sequence encodes CASSIGGNQETQYF. The V call is TRBV19, the J call TRBJ2-5, with D perhaps TRBD1 or TRBD2 (5 bases each). V was trimmed by 1 base and J by 0 bases, leaving 6 bases between them. The CDR3 contains 14 residues. From germline, CDR1 is LNHDA and CDR2 SQIVND (reference sequence).